This T cell receptor (beta chain) was obtained from a study of Tregs in tolerant kidney transplant recipients. Study results and limitations: Validation in larger populations is needed because few patients were studied. Tregs expanded with activated donor B cells seemed most donor-specific. Biological reproducibility was not directly addressed, but technical replication error appeared minimal.

Per germline, CDR1 SGHRS and CDR2 YFSETQ. V dropped 5 bases and J dropped 1; count of bases not matched to a gene: 4. The CDR3 runs 16 residues. Using immunoSEQ multiplex PCR, the repertoire was profiled, and TCRdb retains in-frame clones only, with some absent. The sample lists 100,000 to 130,000 clones; nearly 90% were seen once. Unstimulated regulatory T cells (CD4+CD25+CD127-), CD4+CD25- non-regulatory cells, CD4 and CD8 cells were FACS-sorted from thawed PBMCs. As concerns this clone: Its antigen is not known.

This TCR was recovered from a human donor who received a combined kidney and bone marrow transplant. The chain recombines TRBV5-1 with TRBJ2-3; 13 nucleotides agree with TRBD2. The specimen comprised CD4+ T cells from blood, sampled before the transplant. The CDR3 DNA reads as TGCGCCAGCAGGGGACTAGCGGGGACCGGCACAGATACGCAGTATTTT. Translating it yields CASRGLAGTGTDTQYF.